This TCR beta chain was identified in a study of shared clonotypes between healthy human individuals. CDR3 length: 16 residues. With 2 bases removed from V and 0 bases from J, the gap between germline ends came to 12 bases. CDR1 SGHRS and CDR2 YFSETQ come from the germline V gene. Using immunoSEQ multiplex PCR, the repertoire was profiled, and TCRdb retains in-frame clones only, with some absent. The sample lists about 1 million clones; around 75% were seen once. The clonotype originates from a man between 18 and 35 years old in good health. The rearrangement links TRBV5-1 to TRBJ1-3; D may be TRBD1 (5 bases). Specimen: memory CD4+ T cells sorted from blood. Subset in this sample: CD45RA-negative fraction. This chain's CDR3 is CASSLSDSSSGNTIYF. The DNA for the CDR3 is TGCGCCAGCAGCTTATCCGACAGCAGCTCTGGAAACACCATATATTTT.